Following are 5 T cell receptor beta chains from one sample sequenced in a study of blood T cell repertoires in COVID-19. The data were produced by immunoSEQ multiplex PCR, yet TCRdb's version contains in-frame clones alone and is incomplete. The table has under 250,000 clones, under 95% seen once; the top ten hold around 1.2%. Sequenced material: peripheral blood. All receptors derive from a man aged 25-45 years with acute or convalescent COVID-19.

V and J are TRBV12-3 or TRBV12-4 and TRBJ2-2; the D is unclear. V lost 6 bases and J 5 bases, leaving 7 bases between the germline ends. CDR3 length: 12 amino acids. CDR3 nucleotide sequence: TGTGCCAGCAGGGCCCAAACCGGGGAGCTGTTTTTT. Protein sequence: CASRAQTGELFF.

CDR3 sequence (DNA): TGCAGCGTTGCGTCTAGCGGGACAGTTGACGAGCAGTACTTC. Its translation: CSVASSGTVDEQYF. This rearrangement joins TRBV29-1 to TRBJ2-7; 9 bases fit TRBD2. Germline CDR1 is SQVTM and CDR2 is ANQGSEA. CDR3 length: 14 amino acids. Trimming at V came to 4 bases and at J to 5 bases, leaving 9 bases not matched to a gene.

The chain joins TRBV19 to TRBJ2-1; D is uncertain. The length of the CDR3 is 14 residues. The V gene's germline CDR1 is LNHDA and CDR2 SQIVND (reference sequence). The V end lost 5 bases, the J end lost 5 bases, and 13 bases lay between the germline ends. CDR3 region: CASSGWVADNEQFF. CDR3 DNA sequence: TGTGCCAGTAGTGGCTGGGTGGCGGACAATGAGCAGTTCTTC.

This chain connects TRBV28 to TRBJ2-1; 8 nucleotides line up with TRBD2. The V gene end was trimmed by 3 bases and the J gene end by 6 bases; junction bases not matched to a gene: 13. Germline V CDR1 and CDR2: MDHEN, SYDVKM. This CDR3 comprises 17 residues. The DNA for the CDR3 is TGTGCCAGCAGTTTTCGACAGAGCGGGAGATCTTTCAATGAGCAGTTCTTC. This gives the protein CASSFRQSGRSFNEQFF.

The chain employs TRBV5-4 and TRBJ2-5, with 8 bases lining up with TRBD2. V gave up 4 bases and J gave up 4 bases; unmatched junction bases: 9. From germline, CDR1 is SGHNT and CDR2 YYREEE (reference sequence). This CDR3 region has 15 residues. CDR3 bases: TGTGCCAGCAGCCGAGGTATGGCGGGAGGAGAGACCCAGTACTTC. This gives the protein CASSRGMAGGETQYF.